The clone carrying this T cell receptor beta chain was observed a single time. This sample is part of a study of blood T cell repertoires in COVID-19. About the study: Italy, Spain and the United States were the sources of the convalescent and acute COVID-19 samples. The cDNA or gDNA used as material had been derived from T cells, B-cell-depleted T cells, or PBMCs.

In the source study's methods: Amplifying reference gene primers gave estimates of nucleated cell counts. Here immunoSEQ multiplex PCR was the method, and the copy in TCRdb shows in-frame clones only, minus some. V, J and clone size are those of that table, while D and trimming were read from the DNA. The table records about 25,000 clones, approximately 94% of them present only once. V lost 1 base and J lost 12, with 19 bases in between. The germline CDR1 and CDR2 sequences are KGHSH and LQKENI. This CDR3 contains 15 residues. The rearrangement uses TRBV18 and TRBJ1-3; a possible D gene is TRBD1 (6 bases). The sequenced sample was peripheral blood. This sequence was found in a human donor with active COVID-19. The donor label of this sample is uncertain. The CDR3 nucleotides read TGTGCCAGCTCACCACAGAACAGGGTGGGCCCCCACATATATTTT. The encoded protein is CASSPQNRVGPHIYF.